Each of the 28 T cell receptor beta chains below was sequenced from the same sample in a study of cytomegalovirus exposure and HLA in healthy donors. The PCR made use of 60 Vbeta and 13 Jbeta primers. Sequenced by immunoSEQ multiplex PCR; TCRdb stores in-frame clones only, minus some. The data contain 210,000 or so clones, under 85% of them singletons. The sample taken for sequencing was PBMCs. The receptors were gathered from a woman aged 50 to 60 in good health and CMV-seropositive.

V is TRBV28 and J is TRBJ2-1, with a weak D call TRBD2 (6 bases). Trimming shortened V by 5 bases and J by 4 bases, and 15 bases separated the two germline ends. There are 15 residues in the CDR3. Per germline, CDR1 MDHEN and CDR2 SYDVKM. The CDR3 bases are TGTGCCAGCAGTCCCCGGAGGGAAGGGTACAATGAGCAGTTCTTC. Translation gives CASSPRREGYNEQFF.

V usage is TRBV30 and J usage is TRBJ2-3; possibly TRBD1 for D (6 bases). Germline CDR1 is GTSNPN and CDR2 is SVGIG (reference sequence). The CDR3 loop spans 16 amino acids. Trimming shortened V by 3 bases and J by 5 bases, and 21 bases separated the two germline ends. Here the CDR3 DNA reads TGTGCCTGGAGATTGACAGGCTCTCCTGGAATAGATACGCAGTATTTT. Protein sequence: CAWRLTGSPGIDTQYF.

CDR3 sequence (DNA): TGTGCCAGCAGCCAAGACGCCTCTTCTAATCATCAGCCCCAGCATTTT. Translated, it gives CASSQDASSNHQPQHF. This chain uses TRBV4-2 with TRBJ1-5; D remains ambiguous. The germline CDR1 and CDR2 sequences are LGHNA and YNFKEQ. The CDR3 is 16 amino acids. With 0 bases removed from V and 5 bases from J, the gap between germline ends came to 14 bases.

The chain uses TRBV6-6 and TRBJ2-1; tentative D call: TRBD2 (6 bases). V was shortened by 6 bases and J by 0 bases, with 12 bases between the two germline ends. This CDR3 comprises 15 residues. Germline assignment: CDR1 MNHNY and CDR2 SVGAGI (reference sequence). CDR3 DNA: TGTGCCAGCAGACCAGACGGGAGCTCCTACAATGAGCAGTTCTTC. Translation: CASRPDGSSYNEQFF.

The V gene is TRBV9, the J gene TRBJ1-2, with 7 bases that match TRBD1. Germline trimming cut 0 bases from V and 4 bases from J; bases unmatched to any gene: 6. The germline V gene has CDR1 SGDLS and CDR2 YYNGEE. CDR3 length equals 15 residues. CDR3 bases: TGTGCCAGCAGCGTAGCCCCACAGGGGTTCTATGGCTACACCTTC. Its translation is CASSVAPQGFYGYTF.

This sequence joins TRBV29-1 and TRBJ2-1; D remains ambiguous. Germline values: CDR1 SQVTM, CDR2 ANQGSEA. CDR3 length equals 13 residues. Trimming took 6 bases from V and 7 from J, leaving 16 bases between them. The CDR3 loop is CSVEVKNRNEQFF. Here the CDR3 DNA reads TGCAGCGTCGAGGTTAAAAATAGGAATGAGCAGTTCTTC.

The chain combines TRBV19 with TRBJ1-2; D not resolved. The CDR3 spans 13 residues. The ends were cut back, 2 bases at V and 2 bases at J, with 6 bases in the middle. The germline gives CDR1 LNHDA, CDR2 SQIVND (reference sequence). The CDR3 nucleotides are TGTGCCAGTAGTATATCACTGAACTATGGCTACACCTTC. Its protein product is CASSISLNYGYTF.

This clone was detected only a few times. The chain recombines TRBV5-6 with TRBJ1-1; the D is unclear. The germline CDR1 and CDR2 sequences are SGHDT and YYEEEE. Trimming shortened V by 0 bases and J by 0 bases, and 6 bases separated the two germline ends. CDR3 length equals 14 residues. The CDR3 sequence: CASSLVLVNTEAFF. Written as DNA, the CDR3 is TGTGCCAGCAGCTTGGTACTAGTGAACACTGAAGCTTTCTTT.

V and J are TRBV11-2 and TRBJ1-2; 7 positions match TRBD1. In germline, CDR1 is SGHAT, CDR2 FQNNGV. J gave up 2 bases and V 5 bases, and 11 bases lay outside the gene matches. The CDR3 contains 16 residues. The CDR3 protein is CASSTRRQGSNYGYTF. CDR3 nucleotide sequence: TGTGCCAGCAGCACCCGACGACAGGGCTCGAACTATGGCTACACCTTC.

The chain is built from TRBV19 and TRBJ1-6; 7 positions match TRBD1. The J segment lost 7 bases and the V segment lost 7 bases, leaving 7 bases of the junction unmatched. The CDR3 is 14 residues long. From germline, CDR1 is LNHDA and CDR2 SQIVND (reference sequence). Here the CDR3 reads CASTSTGLNSPLHF. CDR3 sequence (DNA): TGTGCCAGTACCTCGACAGGGCTGAATTCACCCCTCCACTTT.

V gene TRBV9 combines with J gene TRBJ2-5, with 13 bases lining up with TRBD2. J lost 5 bases, V lost 4 bases, and 5 bases had no gene match. CDR1 and CDR2 (germline): SGDLS, YYNGEE. The CDR3 is made up of 15 amino acids. The CDR3 loop is CASSPGLAGVETQYF. CDR3 DNA sequence: TGTGCCAGCAGCCCAGGACTAGCGGGGGTTGAGACCCAGTACTTC.

The chain uses TRBV28 and TRBJ1-3; possibly TRBD1 for D (5 bases). The V gene's germline CDR1 is MDHEN and CDR2 SYDVKM. This CDR3 is built from 12 residues. With 9 bases removed from V and 1 base from J, the gap between germline ends came to 7 bases. CDR3 DNA sequence: TGTGCCAGTCGACAGTCTGGAAACACCATATATTTT. It encodes CASRQSGNTIYF.

The rearrangement uses TRBV19 and TRBJ2-2, with 11 positions matching TRBD1. There are 15 residues in the CDR3. Germline lookup yields CDR1 LNHDA and CDR2 SQIVND (reference sequence). Trimming at V came to 5 bases and at J to 4 bases, leaving 3 bases not matched to a gene. CDR3 sequence: CASSSGTGGTGELFF. In DNA, the CDR3 is TGTGCCAGTAGTTCCGGGACAGGGGGCACCGGGGAGCTGTTTTTT. Filled out from reference TRBV19 and TRBJ2-2, the complete variable domain reads DGGITQSPKYLFRKEGQNVTLSCEQNLNHDAMYWYRQDPGQGLRLIYYSQIVNDFQKGDIAEGYSVSREKKESFPLTVTSAQKNPTAFYLCASSSGTGGTGELFFGEGSRLTVL.

The chain recombines TRBV5-1 with TRBJ2-3; no definite D call. The V end lost 0 bases, the J end lost 1 base, and 9 bases lay between the germline ends. The germline V gene encodes CDR1 SGHRS and CDR2 YFSETQ. The CDR3 extends over 15 amino acids. This CDR3 is CASSLGGRRTDTQYF. Written as DNA, the CDR3 is TGCGCCAGCAGCTTGGGCGGCCGACGCACAGATACGCAGTATTTT.

The V gene is TRBV28, the J gene TRBJ1-2, with 7 positions matching TRBD1. Germline V gene data show CDR1 as MDHEN and CDR2 as SYDVKM. The CDR3 has 13 residues. The trim removed 1 base at V and 6 bases at J, leaving 2 bases unmatched. CDR3 sequence: CASSLSTGNGYTF. In DNA, the CDR3 is TGTGCCAGCAGTTTATCGACAGGGAATGGCTACACCTTC.

V usage is TRBV27 and J usage is TRBJ2-7; 7 nucleotides agree with TRBD1. CDR1 and CDR2 from the germline V gene are MNHEY and SMNVEV (reference sequence). This CDR3 is 15 amino acids long. V shed 5 bases and J 0 bases; nucleotides not matched to a gene: 7. CDR3 loop: CASSRGQFYSYEQYF. DNA for the CDR3: TGTGCCAGCAGTAGGGGACAGTTTTACTCCTACGAGCAGTACTTC.

The chain couples TRBV28 to TRBJ1-5, with 12 bases matching TRBD1. V lost 7 bases and J lost 2; bases outside the gene matches: 15. Germline V gene data show CDR1 as MDHEN and CDR2 as SYDVKM. The CDR3 sequence is 19 residues long. The CDR3, as DNA: TGTGCCAGCAAACCCCGGGGGACAGGGGGCTTCATGGGCAATCAGCCCCAGCATTTT. This sequence encodes CASKPRGTGGFMGNQPQHF.

V gene TRBV29-1 combines with J gene TRBJ2-7; no firm D call. CDR1 SQVTM and CDR2 ANQGSEA come from the germline V gene. The CDR3 contains 11 residues. Trimming left V 5 bases short and J 6 bases short, with 11 bases between. This CDR3 reads CSVFLWSEQYF. The CDR3 DNA reads as TGCAGCGTTTTTCTCTGGAGCGAGCAGTACTTC.

This chain uses TRBV28 with TRBJ1-2; TRBD1 matches 11 bases. The CDR3 is 14 residues long. V lost 6 bases to trimming and J lost 5 bases; unmatched junction nucleotides: 5. Germline V lookup: CDR1 MDHEN, CDR2 SYDVKM. The CDR3 bases are TGTGCCAGCAGCTCCGGACAGGGGGCTTATGGCTACACCTTC. Amino acids: CASSSGQGAYGYTF.

This clone was seen once. This rearrangement joins TRBV9 to TRBJ2-5, with 7 bases that match TRBD2. Trimming took 2 bases from V and 4 from J; bases not matched to a gene: 8. The CDR3 is 15 amino acids. CDR1 and CDR2 (germline): SGDLS, YYNGEE. CDR3 in DNA: TGTGCCAGCAGCGTTGTAGCCGGCGGGGGAGAGACCCAGTACTTC. Translating it yields CASSVVAGGGETQYF.

This clone was detected only once. DNA of the CDR3: TGTGCCAGCAGCTCCCCGAGACAGGGGGTGACCTTC. It specifies CASSSPRQGVTF. The chain couples TRBV7-9 to TRBJ1-2; 9 bases align to TRBD1. V gave up 4 bases and J gave up 14 bases; unmatched junction bases: 8. Germline values: CDR1 SEHNR, CDR2 FQNEAQ (reference sequence). This CDR3 has 12 amino acids.

The J gene is TRBJ2-7, the V gene TRBV13; 7 positions agree with TRBD2. The germline V gene encodes CDR1 PRHDT and CDR2 FYEKMQ (reference sequence). V trimming: 6 bases; J trimming: 4 bases; junction bases outside the gene matches: 9. The CDR3 length is 14 residues. This CDR3 is CASSLSGVGYEQYF. CDR3 sequence (DNA): TGTGCCAGCAGTCTAAGCGGGGTTGGGTACGAGCAGTACTTC. The full variable domain, completed using reference TRBV13 and TRBJ2-7, is AAGVIQSPRHLIKEKRETATLKCYPIPRHDTVYWYQQGPGQDPQFLISFYEKMQSDKGSIPDRFSAQQFSDYHSELNMSSLELGDSALYFCASSLSGVGYEQYFGPGTRLTVT.

The CDR3 loop reads CSVDPGNTEAFF. For the CDR3, the DNA is TGCAGCGTTGACCCCGGGAACACTGAAGCTTTCTTT. The chain couples TRBV29-1 to TRBJ1-1; no definite D call. The germline V and J ends were trimmed by 3 bases and 1 base, with 6 bases remaining between them. The CDR3 contains 12 residues. Germline CDR1 and CDR2: SQVTM and ANQGSEA.

The V and J genes are TRBV19 and TRBJ1-5, with 8 bases that match TRBD1. V lost 7 bases, J lost 7 bases, and 9 bases stayed unmatched. The CDR3 covers 14 residues. Germline CDR1 LNHDA, CDR2 SQIVND (reference sequence). CDR3 amino acids: CASKVHRGIQPQHF. The CDR3 bases are TGTGCCAGTAAAGTGCACAGGGGGATCCAGCCCCAGCATTTT.

The sample holds one count of this clone. The chain uses TRBV10-2 and TRBJ1-1; TRBD1 agrees at 8 bases. The CDR3 contains 14 residues. The V gene end was trimmed by 10 bases and the J gene end by 5 bases; junction bases not matched to a gene: 12. Germline V lookup: CDR1 WSHSY, CDR2 SAAADI. Here the CDR3 reads CATASTGGRTEAFF. The CDR3 region has the DNA TGCGCCACCGCGTCAACAGGGGGTCGTACTGAAGCTTTCTTT.

V and J are TRBV13 and TRBJ1-3; D unclear. Germline values: CDR1 PRHDT, CDR2 FYEKMQ (reference sequence). This CDR3 has 17 residues. V lost 6 bases, J lost 3 bases, and 21 bases lay in between. CDR3 coding DNA: TGTGCCAGCAGGTTTGGGAGATTTACAGATCGTGGAAACACCATATATTTT. It yields the protein CASRFGRFTDRGNTIYF. The full variable domain, its missing parts supplied by reference TRBV13 and TRBJ1-3, is AAGVIQSPRHLIKEKRETATLKCYPIPRHDTVYWYQQGPGQDPQFLISFYEKMQSDKGSIPDRFSAQQFSDYHSELNMSSLELGDSALYFCASRFGRFTDRGNTIYFGEGSWLTVV.

This sequence joins TRBV6-6 and TRBJ1-3, with D possibly TRBD1 on 5 matching bases. The CDR3 extends over 16 amino acids. Germline CDR1 MNHNY, CDR2 SVGAGI (reference sequence). The germline V and J ends were trimmed by 2 bases and 2 bases, with 13 bases remaining between them. The CDR3 protein is CASSYGGDGPGNTIYF. CDR3 coding DNA: TGTGCCAGCAGTTACGGGGGGGATGGGCCTGGAAACACCATATATTTT.

V is TRBV2 and J is TRBJ1-5; TRBD1 is a possible D gene (5 bases). The V end was cut by 3 bases, the J end by 5 bases, with 11 bases between. CDR3 length: 14 amino acids. The germline V gene has CDR1 SNHLY and CDR2 FYNNEI. The CDR3 loop reads CASSDRGSHQPQHF. The CDR3 nucleotides read TGTGCCAGCAGTGATAGGGGCAGCCATCAGCCCCAGCATTTT.